This is a list of T cell receptor beta chains from one sample in a study of blood T cell repertoires in COVID-19. Libraries were prepared by immunoSEQ multiplex PCR; TCRdb keeps only in-frame clonotypes and omits some of them. The sample has 200,000 to 250,000 clones, about 88% seen once. What was sequenced was peripheral blood. The receptors originated from a man aged 50 to 59 with COVID-19, enrolled during active disease. The CDR3 runs from the conserved cysteine through the conserved F or W. Each record gives: V gene, D gene, clone size, J gene, CDR3 protein, CDR3 DNA. A D gene is named only where the DNA matches it firmly. Where a row states a size, it is once, few, many or the class of an expanded clone; other rows omit it.

v_call: TRBV10-3
d_call: TRBD1
clone_size: -
j_call: TRBJ2-7
cdr3_aa: CAISDLSGGHSYEQYF
cdr3_nt: TGTGCCATCAGTGACCTGTCAGGGGGCCACTCCTACGAGCAGTACTTC

v_call: TRBV7-2
d_call: -
clone_size: -
j_call: TRBJ2-7
cdr3_aa: CASSSLTRRGAYTPLEQYF
cdr3_nt: TGTGCCAGCAGCTCTCTGACCCGGAGAGGCGCTTATACTCCTCTCGAGCAGTACTTC

v_call: TRBV3-1/TRBV3-2
d_call: TRBD2
clone_size: -
j_call: TRBJ2-3
cdr3_aa: CASSQDWTGGALDTQYF
cdr3_nt: TGTGCCAGCAGCCAAGATTGGACGGGGGGGGCCTTAGATACGCAGTATTTT

v_call: TRBV3-1/TRBV3-2
d_call: TRBD1
clone_size: -
j_call: TRBJ1-1
cdr3_aa: CASSQAGTGNTEAFF
cdr3_nt: TGTGCCAGCAGCCAAGCCGGGACAGGGAACACTGAAGCTTTCTTT

v_call: TRBV9
d_call: -
clone_size: few
j_call: TRBJ1-1
cdr3_aa: CASSVEGGLGTEAFF
cdr3_nt: TGTGCCAGCAGCGTGGAGGGGGGGCTGGGCACTGAAGCTTTCTTT

v_call: TRBV18
d_call: TRBD2
clone_size: -
j_call: TRBJ2-3
cdr3_aa: CASSQGLAGGTDTQYF
cdr3_nt: TGTGCCAGCTCCCAGGGACTAGCGGGAGGCACAGATACGCAGTATTTT

v_call: TRBV5-5
d_call: TRBD1
clone_size: -
j_call: TRBJ1-1
cdr3_aa: CASSPGQGNTEAFF
cdr3_nt: TGTGCCAGCAGCCCGGGACAGGGAAACACTGAAGCTTTCTTT

v_call: TRBV21-1
d_call: -
clone_size: -
j_call: TRBJ2-7
cdr3_aa: CASSTGPPDCLSPYEQYF
cdr3_nt: TGTGCCAGCAGTACCGGCCCGCCTGACTGCCTAAGTCCCTACGAGCAGTACTTC

v_call: TRBV4-2
d_call: TRBD1
clone_size: -
j_call: TRBJ2-1
cdr3_aa: CASSQDADLQGSQQFF
cdr3_nt: TGTGCCAGCAGCCAAGATGCGGATTTACAGGGGAGCCAACAGTTCTTC

v_call: TRBV7-6
d_call: TRBD1
clone_size: few
j_call: TRBJ1-5
cdr3_aa: CASSQGTGGASAVSNQPQHF
cdr3_nt: TGTGCCAGCAGCCAAGGGACAGGGGGCGCCTCGGCCGTCAGCAATCAGCCCCAGCATTTT

v_call: TRBV9
d_call: TRBD1
clone_size: -
j_call: TRBJ2-1
cdr3_aa: CASSAGGQGSNEQFF
cdr3_nt: TGTGCCAGCAGCGCTGGGGGACAGGGGAGCAATGAGCAGTTCTTC

v_call: TRBV27
d_call: TRBD2
clone_size: -
j_call: TRBJ2-7
cdr3_aa: CASWPRGGEQYF
cdr3_nt: TGTGCCAGCTGGCCTCGGGGGGGCGAGCAGTACTTC

v_call: TRBV29-1
d_call: -
clone_size: -
j_call: TRBJ2-5
cdr3_aa: CSVRGAGAGTQYF
cdr3_nt: TGCAGCGTCAGAGGAGCGGGCGCAGGGACCCAGTACTTC

v_call: TRBV9
d_call: TRBD2
clone_size: -
j_call: TRBJ2-1
cdr3_aa: CASSVATATGLAGPEANNEQFF
cdr3_nt: TGTGCCAGCAGCGTAGCTACGGCTACGGGACTAGCGGGGCCGGAAGCAAACAATGAGCAGTTCTTC

v_call: TRBV20-1
d_call: TRBD2
clone_size: once
j_call: TRBJ2-1
cdr3_aa: CSASGGGVYNEQFF
cdr3_nt: TGCAGTGCTAGTGGGGGGGGAGTTTACAATGAGCAGTTCTTC

v_call: TRBV18
d_call: -
clone_size: -
j_call: TRBJ2-1
cdr3_aa: CASSPPTRGEQFF
cdr3_nt: TGTGCCAGCTCACCACCGACTAGGGGTGAGCAGTTCTTC

v_call: TRBV27
d_call: -
clone_size: -
j_call: TRBJ2-4
cdr3_aa: CASSPRVAAYIQYF
cdr3_nt: TGTGCCAGCAGTCCAAGGGTAGCGGCGTACATTCAGTACTTC

v_call: TRBV30
d_call: -
clone_size: -
j_call: TRBJ2-1
cdr3_aa: CAWSDNGGPRYNEQFF
cdr3_nt: TGTGCCTGGAGTGACAACGGGGGACCCCGTTACAATGAGCAGTTCTTC

v_call: TRBV7-9
d_call: TRBD1
clone_size: -
j_call: TRBJ1-5
cdr3_aa: CASAGTDPNQPQHF
cdr3_nt: TGTGCCAGCGCCGGGACAGACCCTAATCAGCCCCAGCATTTT

v_call: TRBV25-1
d_call: -
clone_size: few
j_call: TRBJ2-1
cdr3_aa: CASSDSTSSNEQFF
cdr3_nt: TGTGCCAGCAGTGATTCGACTTCGTCTAATGAGCAGTTCTTC

v_call: TRBV5-1
d_call: -
clone_size: -
j_call: TRBJ2-5
cdr3_aa: CASSWASQETQYF
cdr3_nt: TGCGCCAGCAGCTGGGCAAGCCAAGAGACCCAGTACTTC

v_call: TRBV24-1
d_call: -
clone_size: -
j_call: TRBJ2-7
cdr3_aa: CATSTPRDTAGEQYF
cdr3_nt: TGTGCCACCAGCACCCCCCGGGACACAGCAGGTGAGCAGTACTTC

v_call: TRBV3-1/TRBV3-2
d_call: TRBD1
clone_size: -
j_call: TRBJ2-2
cdr3_aa: CASSPQTGDNTGELFF
cdr3_nt: TGTGCCAGCAGCCCCCAGACAGGGGACAACACCGGGGAGCTGTTTTTT

v_call: TRBV12-2
d_call: -
clone_size: -
j_call: TRBJ2-2
cdr3_aa: CASRRYQGELFF
cdr3_nt: TGTGCAAGTCGGCGCTATCAAGGGGAGCTGTTTTTT

v_call: TRBV5-4
d_call: TRBD2
clone_size: -
j_call: TRBJ2-7
cdr3_aa: CASSLVGTSKSEQYF
cdr3_nt: TGTGCCAGCAGCTTGGTAGGGACTAGCAAAAGCGAGCAGTACTTC

v_call: TRBV3-1/TRBV3-2
d_call: TRBD1
clone_size: -
j_call: TRBJ1-2
cdr3_aa: CASSQFDRGPYGYTF
cdr3_nt: TGTGCCAGCAGCCAATTCGACAGGGGGCCGTATGGCTACACCTTC

v_call: TRBV7-2
d_call: TRBD1
clone_size: -
j_call: TRBJ1-2
cdr3_aa: CASSLAFGQGRNGYTF
cdr3_nt: TGTGCCAGCAGCTTAGCGTTCGGACAGGGGCGGAATGGCTACACCTTC

v_call: TRBV4-2
d_call: TRBD2
clone_size: -
j_call: TRBJ2-7
cdr3_aa: CASSAKGLAGGEQYF
cdr3_nt: TGTGCCAGCAGCGCCAAGGGACTAGCGGGAGGCGAGCAGTACTTC

v_call: TRBV19
d_call: -
clone_size: once
j_call: TRBJ2-7
cdr3_aa: CASSIRGSSYEQYF
cdr3_nt: TGTGCCAGTAGTATACGGGGGAGCTCCTACGAGCAGTACTTC

v_call: TRBV29-1
d_call: TRBD1
clone_size: -
j_call: TRBJ1-2
cdr3_aa: CSVEDGRTGVGYTF
cdr3_nt: TGCAGCGTTGAAGATGGAAGGACAGGGGTTGGCTACACCTTC

v_call: TRBV29-1
d_call: -
clone_size: -
j_call: TRBJ1-1
cdr3_aa: CSADKAGNTEAFF
cdr3_nt: TGCAGCGCCGACAAGGCGGGGAACACTGAAGCTTTCTTT

v_call: TRBV6-5
d_call: TRBD1
clone_size: -
j_call: TRBJ2-7
cdr3_aa: CASKISWTGSYEQYF
cdr3_nt: TGTGCCAGCAAAATCTCCTGGACAGGGTCATACGAGCAGTACTTC

v_call: TRBV6-2/TRBV6-3
d_call: -
clone_size: -
j_call: TRBJ1-1
cdr3_aa: CASSRMNTEAFF
cdr3_nt: TGTGCCAGCAGCCGTATGAACACTGAAGCTTTCTTT

v_call: TRBV15
d_call: TRBD2
clone_size: -
j_call: TRBJ2-1
cdr3_aa: CATSRRASGHYNEQFF
cdr3_nt: TGTGCCACCAGCAGGCGGGCTAGCGGGCATTACAATGAGCAGTTCTTC

v_call: TRBV6-4
d_call: TRBD2
clone_size: few
j_call: TRBJ2-3
cdr3_aa: CASSETSGGTDTQYF
cdr3_nt: TGTGCCAGCAGTGAGACTAGCGGGGGCACAGATACGCAGTATTTT

v_call: TRBV11-2
d_call: TRBD1
clone_size: -
j_call: TRBJ2-7
cdr3_aa: CASSPIMRTGQYEQYF
cdr3_nt: TGTGCCAGCAGCCCTATCATGCGGACAGGACAATACGAGCAGTACTTC

v_call: TRBV6-2/TRBV6-3
d_call: -
clone_size: -
j_call: TRBJ2-3
cdr3_aa: CASSAPQGDTQYF
cdr3_nt: TGTGCCAGCAGTGCCCCCCAGGGTGATACGCAGTATTTT

v_call: TRBV4-3
d_call: -
clone_size: many
j_call: TRBJ2-1
cdr3_aa: CASSQSKSNHEQFF
cdr3_nt: TGCGCCAGCAGCCAAAGTAAGAGTAACCATGAGCAGTTCTTC

v_call: TRBV5-4
d_call: TRBD2
clone_size: -
j_call: TRBJ2-7
cdr3_aa: CASSLSSGGAYEQYF
cdr3_nt: TGTGCCAGCAGCTTGTCTAGCGGGGGGGCCTACGAGCAGTACTTC

v_call: TRBV6-5
d_call: -
clone_size: -
j_call: TRBJ2-1
cdr3_aa: CASSSPVVGEQFF
cdr3_nt: TGTGCCAGCAGTTCCCCAGTGGTCGGGGAGCAGTTCTTC